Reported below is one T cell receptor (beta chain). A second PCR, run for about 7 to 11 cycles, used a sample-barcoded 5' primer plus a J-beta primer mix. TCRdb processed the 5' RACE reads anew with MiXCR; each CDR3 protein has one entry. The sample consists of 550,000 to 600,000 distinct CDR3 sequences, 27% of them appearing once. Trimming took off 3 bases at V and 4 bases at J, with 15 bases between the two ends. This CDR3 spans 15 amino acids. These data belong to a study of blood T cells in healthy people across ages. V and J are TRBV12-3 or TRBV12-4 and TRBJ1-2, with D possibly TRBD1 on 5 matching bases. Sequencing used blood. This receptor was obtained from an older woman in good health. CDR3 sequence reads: CASSFQGGAAYGYTF. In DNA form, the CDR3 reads TGTGCCAGCAGTTTCCAGGGTGGCGCTGCCTATGGCTACACCTTC.